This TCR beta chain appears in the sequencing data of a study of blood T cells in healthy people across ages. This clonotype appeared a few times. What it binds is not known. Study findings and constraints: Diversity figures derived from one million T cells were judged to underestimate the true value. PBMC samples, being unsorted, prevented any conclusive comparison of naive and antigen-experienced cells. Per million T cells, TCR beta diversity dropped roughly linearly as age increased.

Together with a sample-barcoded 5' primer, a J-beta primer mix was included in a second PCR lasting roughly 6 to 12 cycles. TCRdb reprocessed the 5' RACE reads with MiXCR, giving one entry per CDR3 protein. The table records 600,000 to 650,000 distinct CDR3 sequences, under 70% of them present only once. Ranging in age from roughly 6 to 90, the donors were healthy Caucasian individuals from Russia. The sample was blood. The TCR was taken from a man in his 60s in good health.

CDR3 DNA sequence: TGCAGTGCATCCGGGACAGGGAGGGGCGAGCAGTACTTC. It specifies CSASGTGRGEQYF. The chain recombines TRBV20-1 with TRBJ2-5, with TRBD1 matching over 9 bases. The J call may be incorrect, as the DNA end agrees better with TRBJ2-7. The CDR3 loop spans 13 amino acids. In germline, CDR1 is DFQATT, CDR2 SNEGSKA (reference sequence).